This T cell receptor (beta chain) stems from a study of spatial heterogeneity in lung cancer. Study summary: An average of more than ten raw reads was observed per unique TCR and UMI combination.

Time point indicated: sample taken at primary tumor resection. Unsorted whole RNA samples from tumor, nontumor lung or frozen PBMC were sequenced. TCRdb reprocessed the 5' RACE reads via MiXCR and lists one record per CDR3 protein. The sample holds 15,000 or so distinct CDR3 sequences; roughly 10% are singletons and the top ten take 34%. The CDR3 totals 14 residues. Germline CDR1 is SGHAT and CDR2 is FQNNGV. V was pared by 5 bases and J by 3 bases, with 11 bases between. There are a few counts of this clonotype. The J gene is TRBJ1-5, the V gene TRBV11-2, with a tentative D call TRBD1 (5 bases). This sample comprised PBMCs, obtained at surgery. The TCR sequence derives from a female donor with early-stage non-small cell lung cancer. CDR3 in amino acids: CASSADSFNQPQHF. DNA of the CDR3: TGTGCCAGCAGCGCCGACAGCTTCAATCAGCCCCAGCATTTT. The variable domain in full, with the rest retrieved from reference TRBV11-2 and TRBJ1-5, is EAGVAQSPRYKIIEKRQSVAFWCNPISGHATLYWYQQILGQGPKLLIQFQNNGVVDDSQLPKDRFSAERLKGVDSTLKIQPAKLEDSAVYLCASSADSFNQPQHFGDGTRLSIL.